A single sample is the source of the 18 T cell receptor beta chains below, sequenced in a study of pediatric ulcerative colitis. Method: immunoSEQ multiplex PCR; TCRdb's copy keeps in-frame clones and lacks some. The sample carries 55,000 to 65,000 clones, about 80% recorded once. Specimen: blood. These TCRs come from a boy aged 5-17 years with moderate ulcerative colitis.

This chain connects TRBV6-1 to TRBJ1-1; TRBD1 matches 7 bases. The CDR3 sequence is 14 residues long. Germline V gives CDR1 MNHNS, CDR2 SASEGT. The V and J ends lost 8 bases and 1 base, in that order; junction bases with no gene match: 7. CDR3 nucleotide sequence: TGTGCCAGCGTTAGCGACAGGGCGAACACTGAAGCTTTCTTT. Residues: CASVSDRANTEAFF.

The CDR3 reads CASSLGTGDYGYTF. The CDR3 DNA is TGTGCCAGCAGCTTAGGAACAGGGGACTATGGCTACACCTTC. This chain uses TRBV13 with TRBJ1-2; 7 nucleotides align to TRBD1. The CDR3 loop spans 14 amino acids. Per germline, CDR1 PRHDT and CDR2 FYEKMQ (reference sequence). V trimming: 0 bases; J trimming: 3 bases; junction bases outside the gene matches: 1.

CDR3 region: CASSYYTGELFF. The CDR3, as DNA: TGTGCCAGCTCATACTACACCGGGGAGCTGTTTTTT. The V and J genes are TRBV18 and TRBJ2-2; no firm D call. This CDR3 has 12 amino acids. The germline V gene encodes CDR1 KGHSH and CDR2 LQKENI. V dropped 5 bases and J dropped 3 bases, with 4 bases sitting between them.

This clone was detected only a few times. The J gene is TRBJ1-2, the V gene TRBV30; D call uncertain. Trimming removed 2 bases at V and 1 base at J, with 8 bases between. CDR1 GTSNPN and CDR2 SVGIG come from the germline V gene (reference sequence). This CDR3 has 13 residues. The CDR3 here is CAWSFSINYGYTF. The CDR3 DNA follows: TGTGCCTGGAGTTTCAGCATTAACTATGGCTACACCTTC.

In this sample, this clone turned up once. The V call is TRBV19, the J call TRBJ1-2; weak D call: TRBD1 (6 bases). V was shortened by 6 bases and J by 5 bases, with 16 bases between the two germline ends. Looked up from germline, CDR1 is LNHDA and CDR2 is SQIVND (reference sequence). The CDR3 is 14 residues long. The CDR3 bases are TGTGCCAGTAGGGGGGCCCTTACGTCGTATGGCTACACCTTC. It yields the protein CASRGALTSYGYTF.

The V gene is TRBV30, the J gene TRBJ2-2, with 10 bases identical to TRBD2. J lost 4 bases, V lost 0 bases, and 17 bases had no gene match. The CDR3 has 20 amino acids. CDR1 is GTSNPN and CDR2 is SVGIG in the germline V gene (reference sequence). CDR3 in DNA: TGTGCCTGGAGTGTACGACTGAGCGGGAGGGCCGATCGGGTCACCGGGGAGCTGTTTTTT. It yields the protein CAWSVRLSGRADRVTGELFF.

This clone appeared a few times. The chain has TRBV7-9 and TRBJ1-5, with TRBD1 as a possible D gene (6 bases). CDR3 length equals 12 residues. Trimming took 8 bases from V and 6 from J, leaving 11 bases between them. Germline CDR1 SEHNR, CDR2 FQNEAQ (reference sequence). The CDR3 here is CASLGGIQPQHF. CDR3 sequence (DNA): TGTGCCAGCTTAGGGGGGATTCAGCCCCAGCATTTT.

The chain employs TRBV19 and TRBJ1-4, with D perhaps TRBD1 (5 bases). V was clipped by 3 bases and J by 4 bases, with 18 bases between them. The V gene's germline CDR1 is LNHDA and CDR2 SQIVND (reference sequence). The CDR3 covers 17 residues. In DNA form, the CDR3 reads TGTGCCAGTAGTATCGCGGGACGGATACTCTTTAATGAAAAACTGTTTTTT. Translated, it gives CASSIAGRILFNEKLFF.

The chain couples TRBV6-6 to TRBJ2-3; TRBD1 matches 7 bases. Trimming removed 5 bases from V and 1 base from J; junction bases left unmatched: 6. Per germline, CDR1 MNHNY and CDR2 SVGAGI (reference sequence). The CDR3 totals 15 residues. The CDR3 sequence: CASSADRIGTDTQYF. Here the CDR3 DNA reads TGTGCCAGCAGTGCGGACAGGATTGGCACAGATACGCAGTATTTT.

V usage is TRBV5-7 and J usage is TRBJ1-1, with D perhaps TRBD1 (5 bases). TRBV5-7 is given ORF status, its function remaining uncertain. This CDR3 region has 18 residues. Trimming removed 4 bases at V and 0 bases at J, with 22 bases between. CDR3 in DNA: TGTGCCAGCAGCCCTGTCAAGGTGAGGGACCCAATGAACACTGAAGCTTTCTTT. Translated, it gives CASSPVKVRDPMNTEAFF.

The chain is built from TRBV27 and TRBJ2-7; 12 nucleotides line up with TRBD1. Per the germline V gene, CDR1 is MNHEY and CDR2 is SMNVEV (reference sequence). The junction had 9 bases not matched to a gene; V was cut back by 1 base and J by 2 bases. This CDR3 contains 18 residues. Here the CDR3 reads CASSLYGTGGQIAYEQYF. CDR3 in DNA: TGTGCCAGCAGTTTATATGGGACAGGGGGCCAAATTGCCTACGAGCAGTACTTC.

This clone turned up a few times. This chain joins TRBV5-5 and TRBJ1-2, with 8 bases identical to TRBD1. Germline loops: CDR1 SGHKS, CDR2 YYEKEE (reference sequence). The CDR3 contains 13 residues. V lost 5 bases and J lost 6; bases outside the gene matches: 6. Here the CDR3 reads CASRSDRVNGYTF. CDR3 DNA sequence: TGTGCCAGCAGGTCGGACAGGGTGAATGGCTACACCTTC.

V is TRBV19 and J is TRBJ2-6; no clear D. Per the germline V gene, CDR1 is LNHDA and CDR2 is SQIVND (reference sequence). Trimming stripped 0 bases from V and 0 bases from J, with 6 bases between. The CDR3 has 16 residues. The CDR3 region is CASSIEASSGANVLTF. DNA for the CDR3: TGTGCCAGTAGTATAGAGGCCTCCTCTGGGGCCAACGTCCTGACTTTC.

This rearrangement joins TRBV27 to TRBJ2-7, with D unclear. The germline V and J ends were trimmed by 4 bases and 6 bases, with 10 bases remaining between them. This CDR3 is built from 12 residues. Germline V gene sequence: CDR1 MNHEY, CDR2 SMNVEV (reference sequence). The DNA of the CDR3 is TGTGCCAGCAGTTATGTTTATGGCGAGCAGTACTTC. This encodes CASSYVYGEQYF.

The V and J genes are TRBV5-4 and TRBJ1-2; D not certain. The V end was cut by 0 bases, the J end by 2 bases, with 14 bases between. The CDR3 is made up of 16 amino acids. Germline lookup yields CDR1 SGHNT and CDR2 YYREEE (reference sequence). The chain's CDR3 is CASSLVGADLNYGYTF. In nucleotides, the CDR3 is TGTGCCAGCAGCTTGGTCGGTGCAGATTTGAACTATGGCTACACCTTC.

V and J are TRBV5-5 and TRBJ2-3; 9 bases fit TRBD2. The V and J ends lost 4 bases and 3 bases, in that order; junction bases with no gene match: 9. Germline CDR1 reads SGHKS; CDR2 reads YYEKEE (reference sequence). The length of the CDR3 is 16 residues. CDR3: CASSRAGLALTDTQYF. In nucleotides, the CDR3 is TGTGCCAGCAGCCGAGCCGGACTAGCGCTGACAGATACGCAGTATTTT.

The chain recombines TRBV7-3 with TRBJ1-2; tentatively, D is TRBD1 (5 bases). The CDR3 loop spans 15 amino acids. Germline CDR1 is SGHTA and CDR2 is FQGTGA. V was clipped by 5 bases and J by 8 bases, with 21 bases between them. CDR3 sequence: CASSPLPGVHMGYTF. Here the CDR3 DNA reads TGTGCCAGCAGCCCACTACCGGGGGTCCATATGGGCTACACCTTC.

This chain uses TRBV7-2 with TRBJ2-7, with 10 bases that match TRBD2. The germline gives CDR1 SGHTA, CDR2 FQGNSA. The ends lost 1 base at V and 12 bases at J; junction bases unmatched: 15. CDR3 length: 16 residues. The chain's CDR3 is CASSLVGTSDTGFLYF. The CDR3 DNA sequence: TGTGCCAGCAGCTTAGTGGGGACTAGCGATACGGGTTTTCTGTACTTC.